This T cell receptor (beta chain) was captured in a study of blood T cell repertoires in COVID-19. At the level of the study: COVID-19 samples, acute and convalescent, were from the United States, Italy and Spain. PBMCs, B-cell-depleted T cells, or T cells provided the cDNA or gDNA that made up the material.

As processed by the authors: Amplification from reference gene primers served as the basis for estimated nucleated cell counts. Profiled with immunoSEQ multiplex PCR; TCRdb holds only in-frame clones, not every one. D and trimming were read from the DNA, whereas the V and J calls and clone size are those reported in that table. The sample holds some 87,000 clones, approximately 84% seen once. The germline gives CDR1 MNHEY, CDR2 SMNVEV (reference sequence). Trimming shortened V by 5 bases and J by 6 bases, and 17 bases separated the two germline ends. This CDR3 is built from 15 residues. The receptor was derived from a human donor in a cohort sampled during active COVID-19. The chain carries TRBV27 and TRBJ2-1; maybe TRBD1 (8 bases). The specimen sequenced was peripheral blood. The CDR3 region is CASSTRQGRANEQFF. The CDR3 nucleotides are TGTGCCAGCAGTACGCGACAGGGGAGGGCCAATGAGCAGTTCTTC.